Below, 19 T cell receptor beta chains from the same sample are listed, as sequenced in a study of blood T cell repertoires in COVID-19. Assay used: immunoSEQ multiplex PCR; TCRdb lists only in-frame clones, some missing. Counted here are approximately 210,000 clones, 90% to 95% occurring once; the ten biggest clones make up approximately 1.2%. The sequenced sample consisted of peripheral blood. All receptors come from a man aged 25 to 45 with acute or convalescent COVID-19.

The V and J genes are TRBV7-7 and TRBJ2-2, with 14 bases fitting TRBD2. Germline-derived CDR1 and CDR2 are SSHAT and FNYEAQ (reference sequence). CDR3 length: 16 amino acids. CDR3 amino acids: CASGTSGGANTGELFF. CDR3 in DNA: TGTGCTAGCGGGACTAGCGGGGGAGCGAACACCGGGGAGCTGTTTTTT.

The chain recombines TRBV18 with TRBJ1-1; 8 bases match TRBD1. V was clipped by 3 bases and J by 1 base; unmatched bases: 10. Germline V gives CDR1 KGHSH, CDR2 LQKENI. The CDR3 has 17 amino acids. CDR3 in amino acids: CASSPGQGALSNTEAFF. CDR3 DNA: TGTGCCAGCTCACCTGGACAGGGAGCCCTTTCGAACACTGAAGCTTTCTTT.

The gene calls are TRBV6-1 and TRBJ1-4, with 7 bases lining up with TRBD1. The length of the CDR3 is 12 residues. CDR1 is MNHNS, CDR2 SASEGT, per germline. The V segment lost 3 bases and the J segment 12 bases; nucleotides outside the gene matches: 4. CDR3 bases: TGTGCCAGCAGTGAGTACAGGGGAGAACTGTTTTTT. Protein product: CASSEYRGELFF.

The rearrangement links TRBV4-1 to TRBJ1-4, with 10 bases aligning to TRBD1. This CDR3 region has 16 residues. V lost 0 bases to trimming and J lost 7 bases; unmatched junction nucleotides: 5. Germline V gives CDR1 MGHRA, CDR2 YSYEKL. In nucleotides, the CDR3 is TGCGCCAGCAGCCAAGATAGGGACAGGGGAGTTGAAAAACTGTTTTTT. Encoded protein: CASSQDRDRGVEKLFF.

The chain combines TRBV30 with TRBJ2-1, with 10 bases matching TRBD2. V lost 3 bases and J lost 7; bases outside the gene matches: 15. CDR3 length equals 17 residues. The germline gives CDR1 GTSNPN, CDR2 SVGIG (reference sequence). The CDR3 DNA reads TGTGCCTGGAGAGGGACTAGCGCACAGTCCCCCCCGAATGAGCAGTTCTTC. It translates to CAWRGTSAQSPPNEQFF.

The rearrangement links TRBV4-1 to TRBJ2-7; 7 bases are shared with TRBD2. This CDR3 has 19 amino acids. Per the germline V gene, CDR1 is MGHRA and CDR2 is YSYEKL. The trim removed 7 bases at V and 2 bases at J, leaving 23 bases unmatched. CDR3 nucleotides: TGCGCCAGCACCCCAACCAACCTCAACCCGGGACTAAAAACCTACGAGCAGTACTTC. Amino acids: CASTPTNLNPGLKTYEQYF.

The chain has TRBV5-4 and TRBJ2-4, with 16 bases aligning to TRBD2. CDR3 length equals 17 residues. Losses at the gene ends were 4 bases for V and 6 bases for J; bases not matched to a gene: 7. Germline values: CDR1 SGHNT, CDR2 YYREEE (reference sequence). The CDR3 here is CASSPGTSGRGGNIQYF. The CDR3, as DNA: TGTGCCAGCAGCCCCGGGACTAGCGGGAGGGGGGGAAACATTCAGTACTTC.

This clone was counted only a few times. The chain carries TRBV6-1 and TRBJ2-7; a weak D match, TRBD2 (5 bases). V was pared by 3 bases and J by 0 bases, with 12 bases between. The germline V gene encodes CDR1 MNHNS and CDR2 SASEGT. CDR3 size: 15 residues. CDR3 sequence reads: CASSDRSGSSYEQYF. The CDR3, as DNA: TGTGCCAGCAGTGATAGGAGCGGCAGCTCCTACGAGCAGTACTTC.

The V call is TRBV18, the J call TRBJ2-3; D gene unclear. The ends were cut back, 2 bases at V and 2 bases at J, with 11 bases in the middle. Germline-derived CDR1 and CDR2 are KGHSH and LQKENI. The CDR3 spans 15 residues. CDR3 sequence (DNA): TGTGCCAGCTCACCAAGTCTTAGAAACACAGATACGCAGTATTTT. Protein product: CASSPSLRNTDTQYF.

The chain is built from TRBV18 and TRBJ2-7; D might be TRBD1 (6 bases). V dropped 0 bases and J dropped 1 base, with 10 bases sitting between them. CDR1 is KGHSH, CDR2 LQKENI, per germline. This CDR3 contains 15 residues. CDR3 nucleotide sequence: TGTGCCAGCTCACCACCCAACAGGGAGTCCTACGAGCAGTACTTC. Its protein product is CASSPPNRESYEQYF.

The gene calls are TRBV19 and TRBJ2-5; 7 bases line up with TRBD1. The CDR3 loop spans 14 amino acids. V gave up 5 bases and J gave up 2 bases; unmatched junction bases: 5. Germline loops: CDR1 LNHDA, CDR2 SQIVND (reference sequence). The CDR3 loop is CASSYRDRQETQYF. The CDR3 region has the DNA TGTGCCAGTAGTTATAGGGACAGACAAGAGACCCAGTACTTC.

The J gene is TRBJ2-7, the V gene TRBV6-1, with D possibly matching TRBD2 (6 bases). Trimming took 4 bases from V and 0 from J, leaving 13 bases between them. Germline V CDR1 and CDR2: MNHNS, SASEGT. There are 15 residues in the CDR3. CDR3 sequence: CASSAAGGLSYEQYF. The CDR3 DNA is TGTGCCAGCAGTGCAGCGGGTGGGCTCTCCTACGAGCAGTACTTC.

A single count supports this clone. V usage is TRBV18 and J usage is TRBJ1-1, with unresolved D. V gave up 1 base and J gave up 4 bases, with 7 bases separating them. This CDR3 comprises 13 residues. CDR1 KGHSH and CDR2 LQKENI come from the germline V gene. CDR3 bases: TGTGCCAGCTCACCACTCGACACCACTGAAGCTTTCTTT. Translation: CASSPLDTTEAFF.

The chain has TRBV12-3 or TRBV12-4 and TRBJ2-3; the D gene is possibly TRBD2 (5 bases). The CDR3 totals 12 residues. V lost 8 bases and J 1 base, leaving 7 bases between the germline ends. This CDR3 reads CASARGTDTQYF. DNA of the CDR3: TGTGCCAGCGCGCGGGGCACAGATACGCAGTATTTT.

The CDR3 nucleotides read TGTGCCAGCAGTTTAGGACTAGCGCAGTACTTC. This translates into CASSLGLAQYF. J is TRBJ2-7 and V is TRBV12-3 or TRBV12-4; 7 bases fit TRBD2. J gave up 9 bases and V 1 base, and 0 bases lay outside the gene matches. This CDR3 contains 11 residues.

V and J are TRBV29-1 and TRBJ2-2, with 7 bases matching TRBD2. With V trimmed by 4 bases and J by 5 bases, 7 bases remained unmatched. This CDR3 has 14 residues. CDR1 and CDR2 from the germline V gene are SQVTM and ANQGSEA. In DNA, the CDR3 is TGCAGCGTTGGCGGTCAGGGAGGGACCGGGGAGCTGTTTTTT. Translation: CSVGGQGGTGELFF.

This sequence joins TRBV30 and TRBJ1-5; D ambiguous. CDR3 size: 13 residues. Trimming left V 0 bases short and J 6 bases short, with 9 bases between. Germline values: CDR1 GTSNPN, CDR2 SVGIG (reference sequence). The CDR3 loop is CAWSVSYGQPQHF. CDR3 sequence (DNA): TGTGCCTGGAGTGTGAGTTATGGTCAGCCCCAGCATTTT. Looking up the rest from reference TRBV30 and TRBJ1-5 gives the full variable domain: SQTIHQWPATLVQPVGSPLSLECTVEGTSNPNLYWYRQAAGRGLQLLFYSVGIGQISSEVPQNLSASRPQDRQFILSSKKLLLSDSGFYLCAWSVSYGQPQHFGDGTRLSIL.

The V and J genes are TRBV6-5 and TRBJ2-1, with TRBD2 matching 9 bases. CDR1 and CDR2 (germline): MNHEY, SVGAGI. V lost 6 bases and J lost 6; bases outside the gene matches: 9. This CDR3 contains 15 residues. In nucleotides, the CDR3 is TGTGCCAGCAGCATGCGTAGCGGGGGAGCCAATGAGCAGTTCTTC. This encodes CASSMRSGGANEQFF.

The chain links TRBV3-1 (or the pseudogene TRBV3-2) to TRBJ1-4; no clear D gene. Per germline, CDR1 LGHDT and CDR2 YNNKEL (reference sequence). CDR3 length: 17 residues. Trimming left V 4 bases short and J 6 bases short, with 21 bases between. CDR3 nucleotides: TGTGCCAGCAGCCCCGCGCGAGGGTCGGCACTATATGAAAAACTGTTTTTT. Its protein product is CASSPARGSALYEKLFF.